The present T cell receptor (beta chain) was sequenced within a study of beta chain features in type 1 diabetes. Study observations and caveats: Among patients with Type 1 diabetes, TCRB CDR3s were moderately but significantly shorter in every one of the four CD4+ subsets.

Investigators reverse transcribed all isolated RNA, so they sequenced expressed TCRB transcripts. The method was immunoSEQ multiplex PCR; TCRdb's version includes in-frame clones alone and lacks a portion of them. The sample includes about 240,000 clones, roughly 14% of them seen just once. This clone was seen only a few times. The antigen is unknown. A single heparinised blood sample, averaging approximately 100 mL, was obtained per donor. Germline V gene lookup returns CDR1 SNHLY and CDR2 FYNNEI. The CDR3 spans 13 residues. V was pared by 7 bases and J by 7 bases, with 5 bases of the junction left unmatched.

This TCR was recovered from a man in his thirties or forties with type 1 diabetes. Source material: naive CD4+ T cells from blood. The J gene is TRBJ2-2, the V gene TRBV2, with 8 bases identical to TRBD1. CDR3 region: CASTQGVVGELFF. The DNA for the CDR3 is TGTGCCAGCACACAGGGGGTGGTCGGGGAGCTGTTTTTT.